Presented here are 20 T cell receptor beta chains from one specimen sequenced in a study of T-cell reconstitution after alpha-beta-depleted transplantation in children. Unique molecular identifiers were incorporated during preparation of the TCRbeta library. Via MiXCR, TCRdb re-called the PCR reads, giving one row per CDR3 protein. The data hold roughly 350,000 distinct CDR3 sequences, with around a tenth observed a single time. The sequencing here drew on PBMCs from the stem cell graft donor, taken from the stem cell graft. The origin of the receptors is a human donor who donated a stem cell graft to a child with acute lymphoblastic leukemia.

This clonotype appeared a few times. The chain has TRBV20-1 and TRBJ2-5; TRBD1 matches at 12 bases. Germline loops: CDR1 DFQATT, CDR2 SNEGSKA (reference sequence). With 5 bases clipped from V and 3 bases from J, the junction kept 7 bases outside the gene matches. The CDR3 has 15 amino acids. The chain's CDR3 is CSAGDRGQMEETQYF. The CDR3 nucleotides are TGCAGTGCTGGGGACAGGGGGCAGATGGAAGAGACCCAGTACTTC.

This clonotype was detected ten times or more. V is TRBV12-3 or TRBV12-4 and J is TRBJ1-5, with D possibly matching TRBD1 (6 bases). Between the trimmed V and J ends, which lost 6 bases and 7 bases, there was a span of 16 bases. CDR3 size: 14 residues. The CDR3, as DNA: TGTGCCAGCAGACCTAGGGGGGCGGAACAGCCCCAGCATTTT. Translated: CASRPRGAEQPQHF.

The V call is TRBV4-3, the J call TRBJ1-2; D remains unclear. CDR1 LGHNA and CDR2 YSLEER come from the germline V gene. The CDR3 consists of 18 residues. The ends were cut back, 0 bases at V and 4 bases at J, with 21 bases in the middle. Here the CDR3 reads CASSQDRSAPTVLYGYTF. Here the CDR3 DNA reads TGCGCCAGCAGCCAAGATAGGTCAGCTCCGACGGTACTCTATGGCTACACCTTC.

V gene TRBV28 combines with J gene TRBJ2-7; D gene ambiguous. Looked up from germline, CDR1 is MDHEN and CDR2 is SYDVKM. This CDR3 spans 16 amino acids. Trimming took off 3 bases at V and 0 bases at J, with 15 bases between the two ends. The CDR3 DNA reads as TGTGCCAGCAGTTTGGGTGGGAACCCCATCTCCTACGAGCAGTACTTC. This encodes CASSLGGNPISYEQYF.

This clonotype was counted only a few times. The chain joins TRBV12-3 or TRBV12-4 to TRBJ2-3, with a possible D match to TRBD2 (6 bases). Trimming left V 2 bases short and J 3 bases short, with 18 bases between. The CDR3 sequence is 17 residues long. The CDR3 DNA follows: TGTGCCAGCAGTTTAAGGTTTTCCGAGCGGGCTACAGATACGCAGTATTTT. Protein: CASSLRFSERATDTQYF.

The V gene is TRBV29-1, the J gene TRBJ1-2, with 7 bases aligning to TRBD1. After removal of 0 bases from V and 3 bases from J, the junction contained 10 bases not matched to a gene. The length of the CDR3 is 16 residues. Germline loops: CDR1 SQVTM, CDR2 ANQGSEA. In nucleotides, the CDR3 is TGCAGCGTTGAAGAACTAGGAGGGGGCCGGGACTATGGCTACACCTTC. It translates to CSVEELGGGRDYGYTF.

This clonotype was recorded a few times. The chain combines TRBV4-1 with TRBJ2-5; TRBD2 aligns across 11 bases. Germline lookup yields CDR1 MGHRA and CDR2 YSYEKL. CDR3 length: 17 residues. The V and J ends lost 1 base and 5 bases, in that order; junction bases with no gene match: 9. The CDR3 sequence is CASSQGTLAGVDETQYF. In DNA form, the CDR3 reads TGCGCCAGCAGCCAAGGTACACTAGCGGGAGTCGATGAGACCCAGTACTTC.

The chain recombines TRBV10-3 with TRBJ1-4; a weak D match, TRBD1 (5 bases). CDR1 and CDR2 from the germline V gene are ENHRY and SYGVKD. V was clipped by 0 bases and J by 3 bases, with 11 bases between them. CDR3 length: 16 residues. The CDR3: CAISESGAVANEKLFF. CDR3 in DNA: TGTGCCATCAGTGAGTCCGGGGCGGTGGCTAATGAAAAACTGTTTTTT.

V is TRBV15 and J is TRBJ2-2; tentative D call: TRBD1 (6 bases). CDR1 and CDR2 from the germline V gene are LNHNV and YYDKDF (reference sequence). The CDR3 loop spans 15 amino acids. Trimming left V 0 bases short and J 8 bases short, with 13 bases between. CDR3 nucleotide sequence: TGTGCCACCAGCAGAGAGGGGCAGGGACATGGGGAGCTGTTTTTT. Translation gives CATSREGQGHGELFF.

This clonotype was seen once. DNA of the CDR3: TGTGCCAGCTGCCGTGGGACTAGCGGGAGGGAAGGTGCAGATACGCAGTATTTT. As protein: CASCRGTSGREGADTQYF. The chain couples TRBV13 to TRBJ2-3; TRBD2 agrees at 16 bases. Trimming cost V 8 bases and J 4 bases; bases outside gene matches: 12. This CDR3 has 18 amino acids. CDR1 and CDR2 (germline): PRHDT, FYEKMQ (reference sequence).

As to this clonotype: At one end, the junction sequence differs from germline, possibly due to a read error. The V and J genes are TRBV3-1 and TRBJ2-7, with D tentatively TRBD1 (6 bases). CDR3 size: 14 residues. The germline V gene has CDR1 LGHDT and CDR2 YNNKEL (reference sequence). Written as DNA, the CDR3 is TGTGCCTGCAGCCGGAGCAGGGGTTCCTACGAGCAGTACTTC. It codes for CACSRSRGSYEQYF.

Only one count was recorded for this clonotype. V usage is TRBV3-1 and J usage is TRBJ2-7; D perhaps matches TRBD1 (5 bases). Germline V gene data show CDR1 as LGHDT and CDR2 as YNNKEL (reference sequence). The CDR3 consists of 17 residues. The V and J ends lost 2 bases and 0 bases respectively, with 17 bases between them. The CDR3 nucleotides are TGTGCCAGCAGCCAATTCTGGACACCACTCCTCTCCTACGAGCAGTACTTC. Its protein product is CASSQFWTPLLSYEQYF.

Ten or more counts support this clonotype. This CDR3 is CASSPATGGTDTQYF. Here the CDR3 DNA reads TGTGCCAGCAGCCCGGCGACAGGGGGCACAGATACGCAGTATTTT. The chain employs TRBV7-9 and TRBJ2-3, with 8 bases matching TRBD1. The CDR3 runs 15 residues. Germline V gene sequence: CDR1 SEHNR, CDR2 FQNEAQ (reference sequence). Losses at the gene ends were 5 bases for V and 1 base for J; bases not matched to a gene: 5.

This clonotype was observed at least ten times. The V call is TRBV6-6, the J call TRBJ2-2, with a possible D match to TRBD2 (5 bases). Germline CDR1 MNHNY, CDR2 SVGAGI (reference sequence). Trimming removed 8 bases at V and 7 bases at J, with 14 bases between. There are 13 residues in the CDR3. The CDR3 reads CASGSDLRGELFF. CDR3 DNA sequence: TGTGCCAGCGGCTCGGACTTGCGCGGGGAGCTGTTTTTT.

The rearrangement uses TRBV2 and TRBJ2-3, with D unresolved. Germline values: CDR1 SNHLY, CDR2 FYNNEI. CDR3 size: 12 residues. V lost 4 bases, J lost 8 bases, and 10 bases lay in between. The CDR3 DNA follows: TGTGCCAGCAGTGGGCCCGGGCGTACGCAGTATTTT. This sequence encodes CASSGPGRTQYF. Combining the CDR3 with reference TRBV2 and TRBJ2-3 gives the whole variable domain EPEVTQTPSHQVTQMGQEVILRCVPISNHLYFYWYRQILGQKVEFLVSFYNNEISEKSEIFDDQFSVERPDGSNFTLKIRSTKLEDSAMYFCASSGPGRTQYFGPGTRLTVL.

This clonotype was counted many times. The V call is TRBV7-6, the J call TRBJ2-7, with D unclear. Germline lookup yields CDR1 SGHVS and CDR2 FNYEAQ. The CDR3 extends over 12 amino acids. V was trimmed by 1 base and J by 7 bases, leaving 8 bases between them. The DNA of the CDR3 is TGTGCCAGCAGCTTAGGCCGAGGTGAGCAGTACTTC. Translation: CASSLGRGEQYF.

This clonotype came up many times. CDR3 sequence reads: CASSPGTVSNQPQHF. CDR3 DNA: TGCGCCAGCAGCCCGGGGACAGTGAGCAATCAGCCCCAGCATTTT. The V call is TRBV5-1, the J call TRBJ1-5; TRBD1 matches 7 bases. The CDR3 extends over 15 amino acids. The V gene's germline CDR1 is SGHRS and CDR2 YFSETQ. V lost 4 bases and J lost 1; bases outside the gene matches: 5.

This clonotype was seen a handful of times. The V call is TRBV5-1, the J call TRBJ1-4, with D perhaps matching TRBD1 (5 bases). This CDR3 is built from 18 residues. Germline V gives CDR1 SGHRS, CDR2 YFSETQ. V was cut by 5 bases and J by 0 bases, with 20 bases left in between. The CDR3 DNA reads TGCGCCAGCAGTCCGGGGCAGGGCATCCTATCAACTAATGAAAAACTGTTTTTT. Protein: CASSPGQGILSTNEKLFF.

This clonotype was counted many times. The chain carries TRBV7-8 and TRBJ1-1; D unclear. V was trimmed by 1 base and J by 11 bases, leaving 8 bases between them. This CDR3 is 11 amino acids long. Germline assignment: CDR1 SGHVS and CDR2 FQNEAQ. The CDR3 sequence: CASSLGGGAFF. Written as DNA, the CDR3 is TGTGCCAGCAGCTTAGGGGGTGGGGCTTTCTTT. Full variable domain (outside the CDR3, taken from reference TRBV7-8 and TRBJ1-1): GAGVSQSPRYKVAKRGQDVALRCDPISGHVSLFWYQQALGQGPEFLTYFQNEAQLDKSGLPSDRFFAERPEGSVSTLKIQRTQQEDSAVYLCASSLGGGAFFGQGTRLTVV.

This clonotype was recorded many times. The rearrangement joins TRBV9 to TRBJ2-1, with D perhaps being TRBD1 or TRBD2 (5 bases each). This CDR3 is 14 amino acids long. V dropped 4 bases and J dropped 9 bases, with 17 bases sitting between them. Germline CDR1 SGDLS, CDR2 YYNGEE. CDR3 nucleotides: TGTGCCAGCAGCTTCGGGACCGACGGGGTTGAGCAGTTCTTC. It translates to CASSFGTDGVEQFF. The variable domain in full, with the rest retrieved from reference TRBV9 and TRBJ2-1, is DSGVTQTPKHLITATGQRVTLRCSPRSGDLSVYWYQQSLDQGLQFLIQYYNGEERAKGNILERFSAQQFPDLHSELNLSSLELGDSALYFCASSFGTDGVEQFFGPGTRLTVL.